The rows below give T cell receptor beta chains drawn from one sample of a study of shared clonotypes between healthy human individuals. Produced via immunoSEQ multiplex PCR; TCRdb's table is partial and in-frame only. Seen here are about 470,000 clones, roughly 77% observed once, and the top ten hold approximately 13%. Sequenced input: PBMCs. The receptors stem from a woman in her thirties or forties in good health. Some clones in this sample may be carry-over from other donors' samples. Each CDR3 is given with its conserved first and last residue. Each record gives: D gene, V gene, clone size, J gene, CDR3 protein, CDR3 DNA. The D gene is left open where the match is weak. The listing skips clone size in some rows; elsewhere it reads once, few, many or a size class.

d_call: NA; v_call: TRBV7-9; clone_size: NA; j_call: TRBJ2-5; cdr3_aa: CAILPAQGGMETQYF; cdr3_nt: TGTGCCATCCTACCGGCACAGGGTGGGATGGAGACCCAGTACTTC
d_call: NA; v_call: TRBV6-1; clone_size: NA; j_call: TRBJ1-1; cdr3_aa: CASSRAGQHTEAFF; cdr3_nt: NA
d_call: TRBD2; v_call: TRBV27; clone_size: NA; j_call: TRBJ2-5; cdr3_aa: CASSLGGWETQYF; cdr3_nt: TGTGCCAGCAGTTTGGGGGGGTGGGAGACCCAGTACTTC
d_call: TRBD2; v_call: TRBV4-1; clone_size: NA; j_call: TRBJ2-5; cdr3_aa: CASSPAGGRMETQYF; cdr3_nt: TGCGCCAGCAGCCCAGCGGGAGGGAGAATGGAGACCCAGTACTTC
d_call: TRBD1; v_call: TRBV29-1; clone_size: NA; j_call: TRBJ2-1; cdr3_aa: CSVTRTGAVDEQFF; cdr3_nt: TGCAGCGTAACCCGGACAGGGGCTGTAGATGAGCAGTTCTTC
d_call: TRBD1; v_call: TRBV5-8; clone_size: NA; j_call: TRBJ1-1; cdr3_aa: CASSLLQGAGTEAFF; cdr3_nt: TGTGCCAGCAGCTTATTACAGGGGGCTGGGACTGAAGCTTTCTTT
d_call: NA; v_call: TRBV11-1; clone_size: NA; j_call: TRBJ2-5; cdr3_aa: CASSLQGPPQETQYF; cdr3_nt: TGTGCCAGCAGCTTACAGGGCCCCCCCCAAGAGACCCAGTACTTC
d_call: NA; v_call: TRBV4-1; clone_size: NA; j_call: TRBJ1-4; cdr3_aa: CASSQGAETGNEKLFF; cdr3_nt: TGCGCCAGCAGCCAAGGGGCCGAGACAGGAAATGAAAAACTGTTTTTT
d_call: TRBD2; v_call: TRBV7-9; clone_size: NA; j_call: TRBJ2-7; cdr3_aa: CASSQGLGPYEQYF; cdr3_nt: TGTGCCAGCAGCCAAGGACTAGGTCCCTACGAGCAGTACTTC
d_call: NA; v_call: TRBV4-3; clone_size: NA; j_call: TRBJ2-3; cdr3_aa: CASSRDSSTDTQYF; cdr3_nt: TGCGCCAGCAGCCGCGACAGTAGCACAGATACGCAGTATTTT
d_call: NA; v_call: TRBV4-3; clone_size: few; j_call: TRBJ2-3; cdr3_aa: CASSQVGGSVADTQYF; cdr3_nt: TGCGCCAGCAGCCAAGTGGGGGGAAGTGTAGCAGATACGCAGTATTTT
d_call: NA; v_call: TRBV6-5; clone_size: NA; j_call: TRBJ1-3; cdr3_aa: CASSQVGGNTIYF; cdr3_nt: TGTGCCAGCAGTCAAGTGGGTGGAAACACCATATATTTT
d_call: TRBD2; v_call: TRBV2; clone_size: few; j_call: TRBJ2-1; cdr3_aa: CATSGRGWGNNEQFF; cdr3_nt: TGTGCCACTAGCGGGAGAGGCTGGGGCAACAATGAGCAGTTCTTC
d_call: NA; v_call: TRBV5-1; clone_size: NA; j_call: TRBJ2-3; cdr3_aa: CASSLASGRGADTQYF; cdr3_nt: TGCGCCAGCAGCTTGGCCTCGGGGAGAGGGGCAGATACGCAGTATTTT
d_call: NA; v_call: TRBV19; clone_size: NA; j_call: TRBJ2-7; cdr3_aa: CASLEGGTWEHEQYF; cdr3_nt: TGTGCCAGTTTAGAGGGAGGGACATGGGAACACGAGCAGTACTTC
d_call: NA; v_call: TRBV30; clone_size: NA; j_call: TRBJ1-4; cdr3_aa: CAWSSGAYEKLFF; cdr3_nt: TGTGCCTGGTCTTCCGGGGCCTACGAAAAACTGTTTTTT
d_call: NA; v_call: TRBV5-6; clone_size: few; j_call: TRBJ2-5; cdr3_aa: CASSKRGGETQYF; cdr3_nt: TGTGCCAGCAGCAAAAGGGGTGGAGAGACCCAGTACTTC
d_call: NA; v_call: TRBV5-1; clone_size: NA; j_call: TRBJ2-5; cdr3_aa: CASSGQTQETQYF; cdr3_nt: TGCGCCAGCAGTGGCCAGACCCAAGAGACCCAGTACTTC
d_call: NA; v_call: TRBV4-1; clone_size: once; j_call: TRBJ2-2; cdr3_aa: CASSPFGLITGELFF; cdr3_nt: TGCGCCAGCAGCCCCTTCGGTTTGATCACCGGGGAGCTGTTTTTT
d_call: TRBD2; v_call: TRBV13; clone_size: NA; j_call: TRBJ2-2; cdr3_aa: CASSFGLAGGPSAGELFF; cdr3_nt: TGTGCCAGCAGCTTCGGACTAGCGGGAGGGCCCTCGGCCGGGGAGCTGTTTTTT
d_call: NA; v_call: TRBV7-2; clone_size: NA; j_call: TRBJ2-5; cdr3_aa: CASSSQTAVGETQYF; cdr3_nt: TGTGCCAGCAGCAGCCAGACAGCGGTAGGGGAGACCCAGTACTTC
d_call: NA; v_call: TRBV7-8; clone_size: NA; j_call: TRBJ2-3; cdr3_aa: CASSLANRATQYF; cdr3_nt: TGTGCCAGCAGCTTAGCAAACAGGGCTACGCAGTATTTT
d_call: NA; v_call: TRBV18; clone_size: NA; j_call: TRBJ2-3; cdr3_aa: CASSSLASRADTQYF; cdr3_nt: TGTGCCAGCTCATCATTAGCGTCTAGGGCAGATACGCAGTATTTT
d_call: NA; v_call: TRBV7-9; clone_size: NA; j_call: TRBJ2-7; cdr3_aa: CASSLYPPGPEGEQYF; cdr3_nt: TGTGCCAGCAGCTTATACCCCCCGGGGCCGGAGGGCGAGCAGTACTTC
d_call: NA; v_call: TRBV7-2; clone_size: NA; j_call: TRBJ1-2; cdr3_aa: CASSFFNYGYTF; cdr3_nt: TGTGCCAGCAGCTTTTTCAACTATGGCTACACCTTC
d_call: TRBD2; v_call: TRBV19; clone_size: NA; j_call: TRBJ2-3; cdr3_aa: CASSKLAGSTDTQYF; cdr3_nt: TGTGCCAGTAGCAAACTAGCGGGAAGCACAGATACGCAGTATTTT
d_call: NA; v_call: TRBV21-1; clone_size: NA; j_call: TRBJ2-7; cdr3_aa: CASSKDGRGRTAAYEQYF; cdr3_nt: TGTGCCAGCAGCAAAGATGGTCGGGGAAGGACAGCGGCCTACGAGCAGTACTTC
d_call: NA; v_call: TRBV7-2; clone_size: NA; j_call: TRBJ1-4; cdr3_aa: CASSPMVGLGEKLFF; cdr3_nt: TGTGCCAGCAGCCCGATGGTGGGGTTGGGTGAAAAACTGTTTTTT
d_call: NA; v_call: TRBV25-1; clone_size: few; j_call: TRBJ1-2; cdr3_aa: CASSEYGDTVYGYTF; cdr3_nt: TGTGCCAGCAGTGAATACGGGGACACGGTCTATGGCTACACCTTC
d_call: NA; v_call: TRBV6-5; clone_size: NA; j_call: TRBJ1-4; cdr3_aa: CASSSVQGGLNEKLFF; cdr3_nt: TGTGCCAGCAGTTCCGTACAGGGAGGTCTTAATGAAAAACTGTTTTTT
d_call: TRBD2; v_call: TRBV19; clone_size: many; j_call: TRBJ2-1; cdr3_aa: CASSTPGLVDEQFF; cdr3_nt: TGTGCCAGTAGTACCCCGGGACTAGTAGATGAGCAGTTCTTC